The 8 T cell receptor beta chains below all came from one sample that was sequenced in a study of T-cell memory formation after mild COVID-19. TCRdb re-called the 5' RACE reads with MiXCR, one entry per CDR3 protein. The sample consists of 450,000 to 650,000 distinct CDR3 sequences, about a fifth of them appearing once. Sequencing was performed on PBMCs or a T cell subset sorted from them (not recorded which). These receptors came from an adult woman who had mild COVID-19 (a few samples of this study predate the infection). Cell type and time point are not known.

The V and J genes are TRBV4-1 and TRBJ1-1, with D maybe TRBD1 (6 bases). Germline CDR1 and CDR2: MGHRA and YSYEKL. The CDR3 length is 16 residues. V was pared by 4 bases and J by 2 bases, with 17 bases between. CDR3 in DNA: TGCGCCAGCAGCCTCGTTCCCGGGACACTCAACACTGAAGCTTTCTTT. Protein sequence: CASSLVPGTLNTEAFF.

This clonotype was found a few times. This chain links TRBV7-2 with TRBJ2-5, with D possibly being TRBD1 (6 bases). Per germline, CDR1 SGHTA and CDR2 FQGNSA. The CDR3 length is 16 residues. V was shortened by 3 bases and J by 5 bases, with 19 bases between the two germline ends. The CDR3 DNA reads TGTGCCAGCAGCTTGGGGGCCCCTTTGGGTTCGGAGACCCAGTACTTC. Translating gives CASSLGAPLGSETQYF.

The chain uses TRBV23-1 and TRBJ2-1; possible D gene TRBD1, 5 bases. TRBV23-1 is known as an ORF, though its function is uncertain. V lost 6 bases and J 6 bases, leaving 12 bases between the germline ends. CDR3 size: 13 residues. Written as DNA, the CDR3 is TGCGCCAGCAGGGACACACCCTGCAATGAGCAGTTCTTC. This codes for CASRDTPCNEQFF.

This clonotype was detected a few times. V usage is TRBV7-2 and J usage is TRBJ2-7; D is possibly TRBD2 (6 bases). The CDR3 extends over 13 amino acids. CDR1 is SGHTA, CDR2 FQGNSA, per germline. Trimming pared 5 bases from V and 8 bases from J, leaving 16 bases between. The CDR3 nucleotides are TGTGCCAGCAGCGCAAACCGGGAGACGAAGCAGTACTTC. Translation: CASSANRETKQYF.

The chain uses TRBV7-2 and TRBJ2-1; the D gene is possibly TRBD2 (6 bases). Trimming took 5 bases from V and 5 from J, leaving 28 bases between them. Per germline, CDR1 SGHTA and CDR2 FQGNSA. This CDR3 comprises 19 residues. CDR3 in amino acids: CASSLQVPIWAGTNNEQFF. In nucleotides, the CDR3 is TGTGCCAGCAGCCTACAGGTCCCCATCTGGGCGGGAACCAACAATGAGCAGTTCTTC.

The sample holds a few counts of this clonotype. The genes are TRBV6-1 and TRBJ1-1, with TRBD1 matching 10 bases. The CDR3 totals 15 residues. V lost 4 bases to trimming and J lost 5 bases; unmatched junction nucleotides: 7. Germline loops: CDR1 MNHNS, CDR2 SASEGT. Written as DNA, the CDR3 is TGTGCCAGCAGTGGGGACAGGGGTACGGGGACTGAAGCTTTCTTT. It is translated as CASSGDRGTGTEAFF.

The chain uses TRBV9 and TRBJ2-3; D is possibly TRBD1 or TRBD2 (6 bases each). The CDR3 has 15 amino acids. The germline CDR1 and CDR2 sequences are SGDLS and YYNGEE. The V end was cut by 0 bases, the J end by 8 bases, with 16 bases between. The CDR3 here is CASSVGGGGDFTQYF. CDR3 in DNA: TGTGCCAGCAGCGTAGGAGGAGGGGGAGATTTTACGCAGTATTTT. Drawing the rest from reference TRBV9 and TRBJ2-3, the complete variable domain is DSGVTQTPKHLITATGQRVTLRCSPRSGDLSVYWYQQSLDQGLQFLIQYYNGEERAKGNILERFSAQQFPDLHSELNLSSLELGDSALYFCASSVGGGGDFTQYFGPGTRLTVL.

The rearrangement uses TRBV5-4 and TRBJ2-1, with D maybe TRBD2 (6 bases). From germline, CDR1 is SGHNT and CDR2 YYREEE (reference sequence). Trimming pared 0 bases from V and 0 bases from J, leaving 7 bases between. This CDR3 has 15 residues. The CDR3 is CASSLGRDSYNEQFF. In nucleotides, the CDR3 is TGTGCCAGCAGCTTGGGGCGGGACTCCTACAATGAGCAGTTCTTC.